The clone carrying this T cell receptor beta chain was found a few times. Its antigen is not identified. TCRdb re-called the 5' RACE reads with MiXCR, one entry per CDR3 protein. The table has roughly 700,000 distinct CDR3 sequences, roughly 19% seen once. V shed 5 bases and J shed 0 bases, with 17 bases lying between them. CDR1 SGHVS and CDR2 FNYEAQ come from the germline V gene. The CDR3 contains 18 residues. These data originate in a study of CD8 T cells in ankylosing spondylitis. Overall study findings and caveats: Ankylosing spondylitis blood seemed to carry a telltale TCR beta motif made of roughly 8 highly homologous variants.

The TCR was taken from a male donor with ankylosing spondylitis. The chain carries TRBV7-6 and TRBJ2-6; unclear D gene. Sequencing used blood, either unsorted or a sorted T cell fraction (not recorded which). The CDR3 loop reads CASSTSKGKGSGANVLTF. Written as DNA, the CDR3 is TGTGCCAGCAGCACTTCGAAAGGGAAAGGCTCTGGGGCCAACGTCCTGACTTTC.